A selection of T cell receptor beta chains follows, all from one sample in a study of T cell repertoires in cytomegalovirus infection. TCRdb re-analysed the reads in MiXCR, keeping a single row per CDR3 protein. The sample records more than 250,000 distinct CDR3 sequences, around 13% being singletons. Sequences were obtained from PBMCs. These receptors were collected from a human donor in good health (CMV status not recorded). Some clones in this sample may be carry-over from other donors' samples. Both conserved end residues are part of each CDR3. Fields, in order: J gene, D gene, clone size, V gene, CDR3 DNA, CDR3 protein. D genes are given only for firm matches. Clone size appears in some rows only: once, few, many, or a class for an expanded clone.

J: TRBJ2-5
D: .
size: .
V: TRBV20-1
DNA: TGCAGTGCTAGATCCCAAGAGACCCAGTACTTC
CDR3: CSARSQETQYF

J: TRBJ2-1
D: TRBD2
size: many
V: TRBV7-6
DNA: TGTGCCAGCAGCCCCCGGGTTAGCGGGGGGGCGATTTCCTATGAGCAGTTCTTC
CDR3: CASSPRVSGGAISYEQFF

J: TRBJ2-7
D: .
size: few
V: TRBV28
DNA: TGTGCCAGCAGTCCCGACTTCCACGAGCAGTACTTC
CDR3: CASSPDFHEQYF

J: TRBJ2-7
D: TRBD2
size: few
V: TRBV20-1
DNA: TGCAGTGCTGGATCGACAGCGGGAGTTTACGAGCAGTACTTC
CDR3: CSAGSTAGVYEQYF

J: TRBJ1-2
D: .
size: many
V: TRBV28
DNA: TGTGCCAGCAGCTACCCTCGACGGTTCTCCCTCTACTTC
CDR3: CASSYPRRFSLYF

J: TRBJ1-1
D: .
size: .
V: TRBV12-3/TRBV12-4
DNA: TGTGCCAGCAGACAACTTGGGAACACTGAAGCTTTCTTT
CDR3: CASRQLGNTEAFF

J: TRBJ2-7
D: TRBD2
size: .
V: TRBV28
DNA: TGTGCCAGCAGTCTCAGCGGGAGCAGCCACGAGCAGTACTTC
CDR3: CASSLSGSSHEQYF

J: TRBJ1-6
D: .
size: many
V: TRBV11-2
DNA: TGTGCCAGCAGCCCCACCTCGGGCGTCAATTCACCCCTCCACTTT
CDR3: CASSPTSGVNSPLHF

J: TRBJ2-1
D: TRBD2
size: .
V: TRBV6-2/TRBV6-3
DNA: TGTGCCAGCAAAGGTGGGCCTTGGGGGACTAGCGGAAACAATGAGCAGTTCTTC
CDR3: CASKGGPWGTSGNNEQFF

J: TRBJ1-2
D: TRBD1
size: .
V: TRBV4-1
DNA: TGCGCCAGCAGCCAAGGAACAGGGGCCTATGGCTACACCTTC
CDR3: CASSQGTGAYGYTF

J: TRBJ1-1
D: .
size: few
V: TRBV28
DNA: TGTGCCAGCAGCCGAATTTTATCCGGGACCATGAACACTGAAGCTTTCTTT
CDR3: CASSRILSGTMNTEAFF

J: TRBJ2-7
D: .
size: .
V: TRBV10-3
DNA: TGTGCCATCAGGGGGGACCGGGGTTCCTACGAGCAGTACTTC
CDR3: CAIRGDRGSYEQYF

J: TRBJ2-7
D: .
size: .
V: TRBV29-1
DNA: TGCAGCGTTGCGGAGGGAGGCAGGCCCAGAGTCTACGAGCAGTACTTC
CDR3: CSVAEGGRPRVYEQYF

J: TRBJ2-1
D: TRBD1
size: few
V: TRBV20-1
DNA: TGCAGTGCTCCCGGGACAGGGGGTAGGTCGTCCTACAATGAGCAGTTCTTC
CDR3: CSAPGTGGRSSYNEQFF

J: TRBJ1-1
D: .
size: few
V: TRBV20-1
DNA: TGCAGTGCTCCCCGGACGGGGAACACTGAAGCTTTCTTT
CDR3: CSAPRTGNTEAFF

J: TRBJ2-2
D: .
size: .
V: TRBV29-1
DNA: TGCAGCGCCGGACAAGGGGCCGGGGAGCTGTTTTTT
CDR3: CSAGQGAGELFF

J: TRBJ1-6
D: .
size: many
V: TRBV4-2
DNA: TGTGCCAGCAGCCAAGAGGGGGGCTCCTATAATTCACCCCTCCACTTT
CDR3: CASSQEGGSYNSPLHF

J: TRBJ1-6
D: .
size: .
V: TRBV6-1
DNA: TGTGCCAGCAGTTTGGGATCTCTGGGCTCCTATAATTCACCCCTCCACTTT
CDR3: CASSLGSLGSYNSPLHF

J: TRBJ2-6
D: .
size: .
V: TRBV29-1
DNA: TGCAGCGTTGATGACTCTGGGGCCAACGTCCTGACTTTC
CDR3: CSVDDSGANVLTF

J: TRBJ1-4
D: .
size: few
V: TRBV7-9
DNA: TGTGCCAGCAGCACCCCGACCGCTTCGAATGAAAAACTGTTTTTT
CDR3: CASSTPTASNEKLFF

J: TRBJ2-1
D: .
size: .
V: TRBV5-6
DNA: TGTGCCAGCAGCTTGGCCGGCGGGGCCGGGAATGAGCAGTTCTTC
CDR3: CASSLAGGAGNEQFF

J: TRBJ2-1
D: TRBD1
size: .
V: TRBV5-4
DNA: TGTGCCAGCAGCACCCAGACAGGGGGGTCCTACGAGCAGTTCTTC
CDR3: CASSTQTGGSYEQFF

J: TRBJ2-1
D: TRBD1
size: few
V: TRBV13
DNA: TGTGCCAGCAGCGCGGGACAGGGGAGGATCAATGAGCAGTTCTTC
CDR3: CASSAGQGRINEQFF

J: TRBJ1-1
D: TRBD1
size: .
V: TRBV20-1
DNA: TGCAGTGCTCTCCGGGGGGGACAGAAAGCTTTCTTT
CDR3: CSALRGGQKAFF

J: TRBJ2-5
D: TRBD2
size: few
V: TRBV14
DNA: TGTGCCAGCAGCCAAGTAGCGGGAGTCAAGCAAGAGACCCAGTACTTC
CDR3: CASSQVAGVKQETQYF

J: TRBJ1-5
D: .
size: many
V: TRBV19
DNA: TGTGCCAGTAGTATACGGGAAACGGGGAGGCCCCAGCATTTT
CDR3: CASSIRETGRPQHF

J: TRBJ2-1
D: .
size: many
V: TRBV6-1
DNA: TGTGCCAGCAGTGAGGTCCGGAACTTTCAAGAGGTGCAGTTCTTC
CDR3: CASSEVRNFQEVQFF

J: TRBJ2-4
D: .
size: few
V: TRBV3-1
DNA: TGTGCCAGCAGCCAAGATGTACTAGCCAAAAACATTCAGTACTTC
CDR3: CASSQDVLAKNIQYF

J: TRBJ2-3
D: TRBD2
size: many
V: TRBV7-2
DNA: TGTGCCAGCAGCCGACTAGCGGACTTTACGCAGTATTTT
CDR3: CASSRLADFTQYF

J: TRBJ1-6
D: .
size: many
V: TRBV4-1
DNA: TGCGCCAGCAGCCAAGTCGGCACGTTCACCCCACAGCTTAATTCACCCCTCCACTTT
CDR3: CASSQVGTFTPQLNSPLHF

J: TRBJ2-1
D: TRBD2
size: few
V: TRBV20-1
DNA: TGCAGTGCTAGAGCCCCGGGTAGCGGGTTAAACAATGAGCAGTTCTTC
CDR3: CSARAPGSGLNNEQFF

J: TRBJ2-3
D: .
size: .
V: TRBV9
DNA: TGTGCCAGCAGCGTAGATCTTACAGAAGGTCCGTATTTT
CDR3: CASSVDLTEGPYF

J: TRBJ2-1
D: TRBD2
size: .
V: TRBV7-9
DNA: TGTGCCAGCAGCCGAAACCCGGCGGGAGGATCCTACAATGAGCAGTTCTTC
CDR3: CASSRNPAGGSYNEQFF

J: TRBJ2-2
D: .
size: many
V: TRBV7-9
DNA: TGTGCCAGCAGCCATCAAGCCGGGGAGCTGTTTTTT
CDR3: CASSHQAGELFF

J: TRBJ2-2
D: TRBD1
size: few
V: TRBV6-2/TRBV6-3
DNA: TGTGCCAGCAGCCTCCGGACAGGGGGCTCCCCGGGGCTGTTTTTT
CDR3: CASSLRTGGSPGLFF

J: TRBJ2-7
D: .
size: many
V: TRBV19
DNA: TGTGCCAGTAGTGCCCAGGCTTCGGGGTTGTACGAGCAGTACTTC
CDR3: CASSAQASGLYEQYF

J: TRBJ2-2
D: TRBD2
size: .
V: TRBV12-3/TRBV12-4
DNA: TGTGCCAGCAGTTTGCAGGGACTAGCGATCACCGGGGAGCTGTTTTTT
CDR3: CASSLQGLAITGELFF

J: TRBJ2-5
D: TRBD2
size: few
V: TRBV6-2/TRBV6-3
DNA: TGTGCCAGCAGCTCCCGAAGGCGGGAGGGCAATACAGGGACCCAGTACTTC
CDR3: CASSSRRREGNTGTQYF

J: TRBJ2-5
D: .
size: many
V: TRBV4-1
DNA: TGCGCCAGCAGCCAAGATCCCGGGGGAGCGCAGCAAGAGACCCAGTACTTC
CDR3: CASSQDPGGAQQETQYF